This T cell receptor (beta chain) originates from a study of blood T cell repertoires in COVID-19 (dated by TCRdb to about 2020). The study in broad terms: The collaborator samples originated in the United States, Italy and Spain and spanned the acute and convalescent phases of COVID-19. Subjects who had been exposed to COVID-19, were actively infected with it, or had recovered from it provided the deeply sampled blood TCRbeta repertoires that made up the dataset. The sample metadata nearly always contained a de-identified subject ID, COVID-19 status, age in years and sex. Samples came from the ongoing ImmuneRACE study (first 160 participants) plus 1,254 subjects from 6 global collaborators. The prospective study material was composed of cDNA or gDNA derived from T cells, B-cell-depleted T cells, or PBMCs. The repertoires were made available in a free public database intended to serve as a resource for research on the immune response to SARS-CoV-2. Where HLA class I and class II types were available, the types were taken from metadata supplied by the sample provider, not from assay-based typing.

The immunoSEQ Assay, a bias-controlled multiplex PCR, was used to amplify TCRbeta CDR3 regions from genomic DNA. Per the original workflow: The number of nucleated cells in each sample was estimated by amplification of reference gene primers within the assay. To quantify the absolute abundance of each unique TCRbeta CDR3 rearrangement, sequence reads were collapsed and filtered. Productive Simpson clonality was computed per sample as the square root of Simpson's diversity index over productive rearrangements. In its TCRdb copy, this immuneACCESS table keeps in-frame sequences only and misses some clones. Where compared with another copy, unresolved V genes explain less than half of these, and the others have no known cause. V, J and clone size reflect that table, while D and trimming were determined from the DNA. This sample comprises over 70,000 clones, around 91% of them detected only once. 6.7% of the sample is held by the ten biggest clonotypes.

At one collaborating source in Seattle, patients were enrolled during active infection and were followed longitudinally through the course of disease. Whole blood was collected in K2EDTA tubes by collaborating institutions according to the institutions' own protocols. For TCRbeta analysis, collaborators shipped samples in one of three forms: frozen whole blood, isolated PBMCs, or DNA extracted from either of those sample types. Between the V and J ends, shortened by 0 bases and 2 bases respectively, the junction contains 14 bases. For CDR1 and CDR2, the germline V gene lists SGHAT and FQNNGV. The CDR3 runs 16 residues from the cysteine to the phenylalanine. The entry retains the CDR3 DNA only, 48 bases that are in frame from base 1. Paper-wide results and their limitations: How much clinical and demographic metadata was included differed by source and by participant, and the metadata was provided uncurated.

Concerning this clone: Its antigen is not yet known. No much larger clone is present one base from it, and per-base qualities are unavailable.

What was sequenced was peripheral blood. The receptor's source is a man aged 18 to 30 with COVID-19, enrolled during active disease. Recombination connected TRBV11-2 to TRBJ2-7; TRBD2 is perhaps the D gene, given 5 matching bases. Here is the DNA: TGTGCCAGCAGCTTAGAATCGGCAGGAGGAACCTACGAGCAGTACTTC. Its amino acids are CASSLESAGGTYEQYF.